These 27 T cell receptor beta chains were sequenced from one sample in a study of T cell repertoires in cytomegalovirus infection. From the reads, TCRdb called clonotypes with MiXCR, one entry per CDR3 protein. Of about 230,000 distinct CDR3 sequences listed, approximately 24% are singletons. The specimen was CD8+ T cells from PBMCs. The source is a human donor in good health (CMV status not recorded). Some clones in this sample may be carry-over from other donors' samples.

The chain has TRBV10-3 and TRBJ2-1, with 8 bases aligning to TRBD2. The length of the CDR3 is 14 residues. In germline, CDR1 is ENHRY, CDR2 SYGVKD. After removal of 9 bases from V and 4 bases from J, the junction contained 8 bases not matched to a gene. CDR3 sequence reads: CAISSGGLYNEQFF. The CDR3 DNA follows: TGTGCCATTTCTTCGGGGGGGTTATACAATGAGCAGTTCTTC.

This chain joins TRBV13 and TRBJ2-1, with a tentative D call TRBD1 (5 bases). This CDR3 is built from 13 residues. V shed 5 bases and J shed 6 bases, with 11 bases lying between them. Germline values: CDR1 PRHDT, CDR2 FYEKMQ (reference sequence). The DNA of the CDR3 is TGTGCCAGCAGCGTGACAGCAGCCAATGAGCAGTTCTTC. Its translation is CASSVTAANEQFF.

The chain combines TRBV12-3 or TRBV12-4 with TRBJ2-5; D is possibly TRBD1 (6 bases). V was trimmed by 3 bases and J by 2 bases, leaving 19 bases between them. CDR3 length equals 17 residues. CDR3 coding DNA: TGTGCCAGCAGTTTGGGGGCCCCTGGGGGAGCTCAAGAGACCCAGTACTTC. Its protein product is CASSLGAPGGAQETQYF.

This clonotype has only a few counts. The chain couples TRBV6-2 or TRBV6-3 to TRBJ2-1; 7 nucleotides line up with TRBD2. Germline CDR1 MNHEY, CDR2 SVGEGT. CDR3 length: 13 residues. The V gene end was trimmed by 5 bases and the J gene end by 7 bases; junction bases not matched to a gene: 5. CDR3 loop: CASSVAGVNEQFF. CDR3 in DNA: TGTGCCAGCAGTGTCGCGGGGGTGAATGAGCAGTTCTTC.

This chain links TRBV12-3 or TRBV12-4 with TRBJ2-1; 9 nucleotides line up with TRBD2. This CDR3 comprises 16 residues. The V gene end was trimmed by 3 bases and the J gene end by 3 bases; junction bases not matched to a gene: 6. The CDR3 DNA sequence: TGTGCCAGCAGTTTTGCTAGCGGGGCCTACTACAATGAGCAGTTCTTC. This codes for CASSFASGAYYNEQFF.

This chain links TRBV12-3 or TRBV12-4 with TRBJ2-2, with D tentatively TRBD1 (6 bases). V shed 3 bases and J shed 4 bases, with 9 bases lying between them. The CDR3 runs to 14 residues. DNA for the CDR3: TGTGCCAGCAGTTTCACAGGGACCACCGGGGAGCTGTTTTTT. This translates into CASSFTGTTGELFF.

In its sample, this clonotype was seen a few times. The rearrangement uses TRBV6-2 or TRBV6-3 and TRBJ2-2, with a possible D match to TRBD2 (6 bases). The V gene's germline CDR1 is MNHEY and CDR2 SVGEGT. Trimming took 3 bases from V and 2 from J, leaving 10 bases between them. This CDR3 spans 15 amino acids. CDR3 residues: CASSYSGQNTGELFF. CDR3 coding DNA: TGTGCCAGCAGTTATAGCGGACAAAACACCGGGGAGCTGTTTTTT.

This clonotype was seen more than once but under ten times. The chain couples TRBV7-8 to TRBJ2-1; D is unresolved. Trimming took off 4 bases at V and 8 bases at J, with 12 bases between the two ends. The germline V gene has CDR1 SGHVS and CDR2 FQNEAQ. The CDR3 is 13 amino acids. The DNA for the CDR3 is TGTGCCAGCAGCTCCCATGGAGCCTATGAGCAGTTCTTC. Amino acids: CASSSHGAYEQFF.

This clonotype was counted between two and nine times. The chain uses TRBV19 and TRBJ1-5; 7 nucleotides agree with TRBD1. Losses at the gene ends were 3 bases for V and 4 bases for J; bases not matched to a gene: 6. There are 15 residues in the CDR3. Germline-derived CDR1 and CDR2 are LNHDA and SQIVND (reference sequence). The CDR3 DNA follows: TGTGCCAGTAGTATTTTCAACAGGGGTAATCAGCCCCAGCATTTT. This sequence encodes CASSIFNRGNQPQHF.

V and J are TRBV7-9 and TRBJ1-1, with no clear D. V lost 5 bases and J lost 6, with 19 bases in between. This CDR3 region has 15 residues. Germline V gene lookup returns CDR1 SEHNR and CDR2 FQNEAQ (reference sequence). The CDR3 region has the DNA TGTGCCAGCAGCCCCCGAATAGCCACTCGGGCTGAAGCTTTCTTT. Its translation is CASSPRIATRAEAFF.

This clonotype occurred many times. This chain joins TRBV7-9 and TRBJ2-2; 8 bases map to TRBD1. Per the germline V gene, CDR1 is SEHNR and CDR2 is FQNEAQ (reference sequence). The CDR3 is 15 amino acids. Trimming took 3 bases from V and 4 from J; bases not matched to a gene: 4. CDR3 in amino acids: CASSFWTGPTGELFF. The CDR3 DNA follows: TGTGCCAGCAGCTTTTGGACAGGGCCCACCGGGGAGCTGTTTTTT.

The rearrangement joins TRBV4-1 to TRBJ1-2; D may be TRBD1 (5 bases). Trimming left V 0 bases short and J 6 bases short, with 11 bases between. The CDR3 runs 14 residues. Germline V gene lookup returns CDR1 MGHRA and CDR2 YSYEKL. CDR3 amino acids: CASSQDKGLDGYTF. The CDR3 region has the DNA TGCGCCAGCAGCCAAGATAAGGGGCTTGATGGCTACACCTTC.

This clonotype has a count of ten or more. The chain links TRBV6-6 to TRBJ2-5; perhaps TRBD2 as D (7 bases). CDR1 and CDR2 from the germline V gene are MNHNY and SVGAGI (reference sequence). V was pared by 6 bases and J by 4 bases, with 21 bases between. There are 16 residues in the CDR3. The CDR3 sequence: CASSLQGGTQRETQYF. CDR3 coding DNA: TGTGCCAGCAGCCTACAGGGAGGGACCCAAAGAGAGACCCAGTACTTC.

The chain joins TRBV20-1 to TRBJ2-7; unclear D gene. CDR3 length: 14 residues. Germline CDR1 is DFQATT and CDR2 is SNEGSKA (reference sequence). Trimming took 3 bases from V and 0 from J, leaving 12 bases between them. The CDR3 reads CSARNTLSSYEQYF. CDR3 DNA sequence: TGCAGTGCTAGGAACACCTTAAGCTCCTACGAGCAGTACTTC.

This clonotype was seen only a few times. CDR3: CASSTGTGYFYEQFF. CDR3 bases: TGTGCCAGCAGCACCGGGACAGGCTATTTCTATGAGCAGTTCTTC. The chain uses TRBV6-2 or TRBV6-3 and TRBJ2-1, with 8 bases fitting TRBD1. J was trimmed by 8 bases and V by 6 bases; bases with no gene match: 12. Germline-derived CDR1 and CDR2 are MNHEY and SVGEGT. This CDR3 spans 15 amino acids.

This clonotype was counted between two and nine times. The chain couples TRBV7-9 to TRBJ2-7; D may be TRBD1 or TRBD2 (5 bases each). V was trimmed by 4 bases and J by 8 bases, leaving 9 bases between them. This CDR3 is 11 amino acids long. CDR1 is SEHNR and CDR2 is FQNEAQ in the germline V gene (reference sequence). The CDR3 region is CASSSGTQQYF. The CDR3 DNA is TGTGCCAGCAGCTCTGGGACGCAGCAGTACTTC.

The CDR3 nucleotides are TGTGCCAGCAGCACAAACAGGGTAACCACTGAAGCTTTCTTT. Protein: CASSTNRVTTEAFF. The chain employs TRBV9 and TRBJ1-1, with a tentative D call TRBD1 (6 bases). The CDR3 is 14 amino acids. Germline-derived CDR1 and CDR2 are SGDLS and YYNGEE. The V and J ends lost 4 bases and 4 bases respectively, with 14 bases between them.

This clonotype appeared a few times. V is TRBV6-6 and J is TRBJ2-2; D is unresolved. V was shortened by 10 bases and J by 5 bases, with 20 bases between the two germline ends. In germline, CDR1 is MNHNY, CDR2 SVGAGI (reference sequence). The CDR3 totals 15 residues. The CDR3: CATESGPVWTGELFF. CDR3 bases: TGTGCCACCGAAAGTGGCCCGGTTTGGACCGGGGAGCTGTTTTTT.

CDR3 nucleotide sequence: TGTGCCAGCGGACAGGGGGCGGATGAGCAGTTCTTC. Its translation is CASGQGADEQFF. The rearrangement uses TRBV25-1 and TRBJ2-1; 11 nucleotides align to TRBD1. Germline V lookup: CDR1 MGHDK, CDR2 SYGVNS. Unmatched junction bases numbered 2, after V lost 8 bases and J lost 8 bases. The CDR3 extends over 12 amino acids.

The genes are TRBV19 and TRBJ1-6, with D unresolved. Per the germline V gene, CDR1 is LNHDA and CDR2 is SQIVND (reference sequence). The CDR3 runs to 13 residues. Trimming shortened V by 2 bases and J by 7 bases, and 6 bases separated the two germline ends. The CDR3 DNA sequence: TGTGCCAGTAGTATACAGACAAATTCACCCCTCCACTTT. It translates to CASSIQTNSPLHF.

The chain joins TRBV7-9 to TRBJ2-1, with 7 bases matching TRBD1. CDR1 and CDR2 from the germline V gene are SEHNR and FQNEAQ (reference sequence). The CDR3 contains 12 residues. V lost 5 bases to trimming and J lost 10 bases; unmatched junction nucleotides: 5. CDR3 sequence (DNA): TGTGCCAGCAGCCCGCAGGGGGAAGAGCAGTTCTTC. It encodes CASSPQGEEQFF.

J is TRBJ2-1 and V is TRBV29-1; D not resolved. In germline, CDR1 is SQVTM, CDR2 ANQGSEA. This CDR3 is 10 amino acids long. The V end lost 5 bases, the J end lost 9 bases, and 8 bases lay between the germline ends. The chain's CDR3 is CSVWTVEQFF. The DNA of the CDR3 is TGCAGCGTTTGGACCGTTGAGCAGTTCTTC.

This clonotype has more than one count but fewer than ten. This chain joins TRBV6-5 and TRBJ2-5, with D unclear. Trimming pared 5 bases from V and 2 bases from J, leaving 12 bases between. This CDR3 is built from 14 residues. CDR1 and CDR2 from the germline V gene are MNHEY and SVGAGI. The CDR3 sequence: CASSRPAIQETQYF. In DNA form, the CDR3 reads TGTGCCAGCAGTCGACCCGCCATACAAGAGACCCAGTACTTC.

This clonotype came up a few times. This chain joins TRBV7-9 and TRBJ2-7; the D is unclear. V dropped 0 bases and J dropped 5 bases, with 14 bases sitting between them. Germline CDR1 and CDR2: SEHNR and FQNEAQ (reference sequence). This CDR3 comprises 15 residues. This chain's CDR3 is CASSLANGEINEQYF. For the CDR3, the DNA is TGTGCCAGCAGCTTAGCGAATGGGGAAATTAACGAGCAGTACTTC. Full variable domain (outside the CDR3, taken from reference TRBV7-9 and TRBJ2-7): DTGVSQNPRHKITKRGQNVTFRCDPISEHNRLYWYRQTLGQGPEFLTYFQNEAQLEKSRLLSDRFSAERPKGSFSTLEIQRTEQGDSAMYLCASSLANGEINEQYFGPGTRLTVT.

The chain employs TRBV5-1 and TRBJ2-1, with no clear D. Germline loops: CDR1 SGHRS, CDR2 YFSETQ. CDR3 size: 17 residues. Trimming removed 3 bases at V and 0 bases at J, with 16 bases between. The CDR3 is CASSYRTVSSSYNEQFF. CDR3 nucleotide sequence: TGCGCCAGCAGCTATAGAACGGTTTCGAGCTCCTACAATGAGCAGTTCTTC. The whole variable domain, filled in from reference TRBV5-1 and TRBJ2-1, reads KAGVTQTPRYLIKTRGQQVTLSCSPISGHRSVSWYQQTPGQGLQFLFEYFSETQRNKGNFPGRFSGRQFSNSRSEMNVSTLELGDSALYLCASSYRTVSSSYNEQFFGPGTRLTVL.

This clonotype was counted ten times or more. This chain joins TRBV7-9 and TRBJ2-7; 7 bases line up with TRBD1. This CDR3 is 14 amino acids long. V dropped 1 base and J dropped 2; count of bases not matched to a gene: 2. Germline lookup yields CDR1 SEHNR and CDR2 FQNEAQ (reference sequence). This chain's CDR3 is CASSLVGGAYEQYF. CDR3 nucleotides: TGTGCCAGCAGCTTAGTAGGGGGCGCCTACGAGCAGTACTTC.

This clonotype has more than one count but fewer than ten. This sequence joins TRBV19 and TRBJ2-5; TRBD1 might be the D (5 bases). CDR1 is LNHDA, CDR2 SQIVND, per germline (reference sequence). Trimming shortened V by 6 bases and J by 4 bases, and 15 bases separated the two germline ends. The CDR3 has 14 residues. The CDR3 DNA reads TGTGCCAGTAGCCCAGGCTGGGGCCGAGAGACCCAGTACTTC. Amino acid sequence: CASSPGWGRETQYF.